Included here is one T cell receptor beta chain sequence, with context. The data were obtained in a study of blood T cell repertoires in COVID-19. Study at large: Spain, Italy and the United States supplied samples that represented acute and convalescent COVID-19. T cells, B-cell-depleted T cells, or PBMCs provided the cDNA or gDNA that served as material.

The protocol was immunoSEQ multiplex PCR, while the TCRdb copy is restricted to in-frame clones and leaves out a portion. The sample has roughly 350,000 clones, around nine tenths seen once. In germline, CDR1 is MNHNY, CDR2 SVGAGI (reference sequence). Losses at the gene ends were 5 bases for V and 6 bases for J; bases not matched to a gene: 9. The CDR3 contains 15 residues. V and J are TRBV6-6 and TRBJ2-1; 8 bases line up with TRBD1. The specimen sequenced was peripheral blood. This receptor was taken from a woman in her seventies with COVID-19, enrolled during active disease. Written as DNA, the CDR3 is TGTGCCAGCAGTCCGACAGGGGTCTACGTCAATGAGCAGTTCTTC. It encodes CASSPTGVYVNEQFF.